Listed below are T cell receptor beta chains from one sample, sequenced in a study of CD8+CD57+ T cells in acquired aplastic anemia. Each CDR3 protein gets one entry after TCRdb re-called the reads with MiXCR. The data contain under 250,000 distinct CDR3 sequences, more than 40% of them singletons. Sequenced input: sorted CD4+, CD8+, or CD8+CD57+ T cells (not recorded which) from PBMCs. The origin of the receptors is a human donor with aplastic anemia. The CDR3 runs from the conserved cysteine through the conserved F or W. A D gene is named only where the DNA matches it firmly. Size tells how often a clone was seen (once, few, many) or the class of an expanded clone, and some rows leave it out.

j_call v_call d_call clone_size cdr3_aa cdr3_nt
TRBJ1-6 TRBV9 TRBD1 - CASSVAPRPRQGSPLHF TGTGCCAGCAGCGTAGCCCCCCGCCCGAGACAGGGTTCACCCCTCCACTTT
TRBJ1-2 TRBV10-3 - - CAIGEGREYGYTF TGTGCCATCGGTGAGGGACGGGAGTATGGCTACACCTTC
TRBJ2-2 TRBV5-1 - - CAGSLGTGELFF TGCGCCGGCAGCTTGGGCACCGGGGAGCTGTTTTTT
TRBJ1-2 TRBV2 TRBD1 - CASVGQNYGYTF TGTGCCAGCGTGGGACAGAACTATGGCTACACCTTC
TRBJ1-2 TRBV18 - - CASSPLNYGYTF TGTGCCAGCTCACCACTGAACTATGGCTACACCTTC
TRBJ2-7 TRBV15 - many CATSRVQWGALEQYF TGTGCCACCAGCAGGGTCCAATGGGGGGCTCTCGAGCAGTACTTC
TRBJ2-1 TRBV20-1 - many CSARDSGHEQFF TGCAGTGCTAGAGATTCGGGGCATGAGCAGTTCTTC
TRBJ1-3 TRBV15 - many CATSGHASLSGNTIYF TGTGCCACCAGCGGACACGCTTCCCTCTCTGGAAACACCATATATTTT
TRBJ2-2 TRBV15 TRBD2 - CATSRAGAGGHWGELFF TGTGCCACCAGCAGAGCAGGAGCGGGAGGGCATTGGGGGGAGCTGTTTTTT
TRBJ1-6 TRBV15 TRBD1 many CATSGWTGRLSSPLHF TGTGCCACCAGCGGCTGGACAGGGAGATTGAGTTCACCCCTCCACTTT
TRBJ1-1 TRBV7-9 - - CASSLGSGGVRTGALF TGTGCCAGCAGCTTAGGGTCCGGAGGGGTTAGGACTGGAGCTCTCTTT
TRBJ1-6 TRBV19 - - CASSFRDEDSYNSPLHF TGTGCCAGTAGTTTCCGGGACGAAGACTCCTATAATTCACCCCTCCACTTT
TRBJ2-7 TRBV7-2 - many CASSLWDGYEQYF TGTGCCAGCAGCTTATGGGACGGTTACGAGCAGTACTTC
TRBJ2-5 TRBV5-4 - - CASSLREEEETQYF TGTGCCAGCAGCTTGCGAGAAGAAGAAGAGACCCAGTACTTC
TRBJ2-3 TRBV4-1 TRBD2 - CASGQEASGGGKDTQYF TGCGCCAGCGGCCAAGAGGCTAGCGGGGGCGGAAAAGATACGCAGTATTTT
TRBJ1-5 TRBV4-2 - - CASSLYASGGGNQPQHF TGTGCCAGCAGCTTATATGCTAGCGGGGGGGGCAATCAGCCCCAGCATTTT
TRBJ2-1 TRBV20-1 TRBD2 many CSARGLAGPGYEQFF TGCAGTGCTAGAGGACTAGCGGGCCCCGGCTATGAGCAGTTCTTC
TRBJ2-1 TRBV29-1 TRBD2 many CRASGNNEQFF TGCAGGGCTAGCGGAAACAATGAGCAGTTCTTC
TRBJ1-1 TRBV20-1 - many CSARVGGETEAFF TGCAGTGCTAGAGTGGGGGGGGAAACTGAAGCTTTCTTT
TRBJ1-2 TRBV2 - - CASSPPDGVYYGYTF TGTGCCAGCAGTCCACCGGACGGAGTTTACTATGGCTACACCTTC
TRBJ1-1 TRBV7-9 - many CASSETDNTEAFF TGTGCCAGCAGCGAGACAGACAACACTGAAGCTTTCTTT
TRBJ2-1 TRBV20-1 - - CSASGGPAYNEQFF TGCAGTGCTAGCGGGGGACCGGCGTACAATGAGCAGTTCTTC
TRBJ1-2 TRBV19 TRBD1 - CASSIQGDHGYTF TGTGCCAGTAGTATACAGGGGGATCATGGCTACACCTTC
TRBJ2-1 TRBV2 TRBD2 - CASSRDRGGLAGNEQFF TGTGCCAGCAGCCGCGACAGGGGAGGACTAGCGGGCAATGAGCAGTTCTTC
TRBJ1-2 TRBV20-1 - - CSASFGTGYTF TGCAGTGCTAGCTTCGGGACTGGCTACACCTTC
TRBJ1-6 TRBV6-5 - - CASSYPGGGSSPLHF TGTGCCAGCAGTTATCCGGGGGGGGGTAGTTCACCCCTCCACTTT
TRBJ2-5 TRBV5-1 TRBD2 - CASSLASGGRMVGETQYF TGCGCCAGCAGCTTGGCCAGCGGGGGTAGGATGGTTGGGGAGACCCAGTACTTC
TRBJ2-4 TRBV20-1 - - CSVTSTEENIQYF TGCAGTGTCACCTCGACAGAAGAAAACATTCAGTACTTC
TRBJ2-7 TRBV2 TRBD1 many CASNSGTGPSYEQYF TGTGCCAGCAATTCCGGGACAGGGCCTTCCTACGAGCAGTACTTC
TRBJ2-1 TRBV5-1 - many CASSPVSATVDEQFF TGCGCCAGCAGCCCGGTAAGTGCGACGGTAGATGAGCAGTTCTTC
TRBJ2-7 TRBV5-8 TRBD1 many CASSLDRGNDEQYF TGTGCCAGCAGCTTGGACAGGGGTAACGACGAGCAGTACTTC
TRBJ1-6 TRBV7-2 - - CASSSDSFNSPLHF TGTGCCAGCAGCTCGGACAGCTTTAATTCACCCCTCCACTTT
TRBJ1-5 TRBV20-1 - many CSAQGPGQPQHF TGCAGTGCCCAAGGGCCGGGTCAGCCCCAGCATTTT
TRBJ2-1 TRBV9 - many CASSVWSGPSYNEQFF TGTGCCAGCAGCGTATGGTCGGGGCCCTCCTACAATGAGCAGTTCTTC
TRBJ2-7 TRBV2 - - CASIPDRTSSYEQYF TGTGCCAGCATTCCAGACAGGACCAGCTCCTACGAGCAGTACTTC
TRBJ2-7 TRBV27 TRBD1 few CASSGLDRAYEQYF TGTGCCAGCAGTGGATTGGACAGGGCCTACGAGCAGTACTTC
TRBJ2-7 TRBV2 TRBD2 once CASRRVAGAYEQYF TGTGCCAGCAGAAGGGTGGCGGGGGCCTACGAGCAGTACTTC
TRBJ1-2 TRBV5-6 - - CASSLGTEAYGYTF TGTGCCAGCAGCTTAGGGACGGAAGCATATGGCTACACCTTC
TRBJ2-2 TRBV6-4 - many CASSEGNRENTGELFF TGTGCCAGCAGTGAAGGTAACAGGGAGAACACCGGGGAGCTGTTTTTT
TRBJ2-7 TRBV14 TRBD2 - CASSQGLAGEQYF TGTGCCAGCAGCCAAGGACTAGCGGGAGAGCAGTACTTC
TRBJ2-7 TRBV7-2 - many CASSADYEQYF TGTGCCAGCAGCGCGGACTACGAGCAGTACTTC
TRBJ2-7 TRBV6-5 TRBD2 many CASSNRTRIHEQYF TGTGCCAGCAGTAACCGGACTAGAATCCACGAGCAGTACTTC
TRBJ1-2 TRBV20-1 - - CSASRRDGYTF TGCAGTGCTAGCCGGCGGGATGGCTACACCTTC
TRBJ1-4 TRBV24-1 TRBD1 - CATSDHTLTGGRNEKLFF TGTGCCACCAGTGATCATACCCTTACAGGGGGCCGAAATGAAAAACTGTTTTTT
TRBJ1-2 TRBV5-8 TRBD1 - CASSLRQGALYGYTF TGTGCCAGCAGCCTGAGACAGGGGGCCCTCTATGGCTACACCTTC
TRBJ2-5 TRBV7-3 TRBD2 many CASSSGLAGETQYF TGTGCCAGCAGCTCGGGACTAGCGGGAGAGACCCAGTACTTC
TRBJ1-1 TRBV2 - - CASNQNVVNTEAFF TGTGCCAGCAACCAGAATGTGGTGAACACTGAAGCTTTCTTT
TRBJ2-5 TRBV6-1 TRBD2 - CVSSEIFSRPGGGETQYF TGTGTCAGCAGTGAAATATTTTCCCGACCGGGAGGAGGAGAGACCCAGTACTTC